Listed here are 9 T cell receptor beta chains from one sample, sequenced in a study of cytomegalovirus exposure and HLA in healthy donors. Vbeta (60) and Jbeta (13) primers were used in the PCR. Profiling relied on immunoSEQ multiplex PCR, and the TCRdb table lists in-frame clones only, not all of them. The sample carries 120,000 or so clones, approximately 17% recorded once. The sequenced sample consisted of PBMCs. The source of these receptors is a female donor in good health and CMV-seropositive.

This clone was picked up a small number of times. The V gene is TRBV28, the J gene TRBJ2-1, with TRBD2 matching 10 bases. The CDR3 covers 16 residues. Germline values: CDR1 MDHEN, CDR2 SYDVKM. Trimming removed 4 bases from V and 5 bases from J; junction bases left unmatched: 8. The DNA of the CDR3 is TGTGCCAGCAGTTCACTAGCGGGGCCTCTTAACAATGAGCAGTTCTTC. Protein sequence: CASSSLAGPLNNEQFF.

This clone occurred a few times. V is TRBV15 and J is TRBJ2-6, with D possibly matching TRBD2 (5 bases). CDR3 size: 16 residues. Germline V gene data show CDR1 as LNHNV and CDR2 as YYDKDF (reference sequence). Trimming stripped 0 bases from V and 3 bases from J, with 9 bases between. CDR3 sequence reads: CATSRDRGSGANVLTF. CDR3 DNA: TGTGCCACCAGCAGAGATCGGGGAAGTGGGGCCAACGTCCTGACTTTC. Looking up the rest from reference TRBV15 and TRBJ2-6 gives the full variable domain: DAMVIQNPRYQVTQFGKPVTLSCSQTLNHNVMYWYQQKSSQAPKLLFHYYDKDFNNEADTPDNFQSRRPNTSFCFLDIRSPGLGDTAMYLCATSRDRGSGANVLTFGAGSRLTVL.

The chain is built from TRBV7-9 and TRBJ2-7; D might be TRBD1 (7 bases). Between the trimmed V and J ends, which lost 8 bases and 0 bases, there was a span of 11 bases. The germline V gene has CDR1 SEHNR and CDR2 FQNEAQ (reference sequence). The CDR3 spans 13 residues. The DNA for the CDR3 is TGTGCCAGCTGCGGGACAGACTCCTACGAGCAGTACTTC. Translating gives CASCGTDSYEQYF.

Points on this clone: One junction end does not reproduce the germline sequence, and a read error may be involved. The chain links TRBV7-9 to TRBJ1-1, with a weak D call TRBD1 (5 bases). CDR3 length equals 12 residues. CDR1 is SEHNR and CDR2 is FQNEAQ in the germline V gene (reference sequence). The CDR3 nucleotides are TGTGCCAGCAGCTTAGTCAGGGACTCCATGTCCTTT. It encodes CASSLVRDSMSF. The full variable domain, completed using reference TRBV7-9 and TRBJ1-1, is DTGVSQNPRHKITKRGQNVTFRCDPISEHNRLYWYRQTLGQGPEFLTYFQNEAQLEKSRLLSDRFSAERPKGSFSTLEIQRTEQGDSAMYLCASSLVRDSMSFGQGTRLTVV.

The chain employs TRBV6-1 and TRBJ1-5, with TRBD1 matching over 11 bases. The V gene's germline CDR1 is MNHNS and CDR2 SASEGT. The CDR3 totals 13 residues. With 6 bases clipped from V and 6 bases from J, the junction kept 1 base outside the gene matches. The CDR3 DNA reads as TGTGCCAGCAGGGGACAGGGGGGTCAGCCCCAGCATTTT. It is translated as CASRGQGGQPQHF.

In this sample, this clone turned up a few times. The CDR3 is CAWSNSGQETQYF. In DNA, the CDR3 is TGTGCCTGGAGTAATAGCGGCCAAGAGACCCAGTACTTC. The gene calls are TRBV30 and TRBJ2-5, with D perhaps TRBD2 (6 bases). CDR1 is GTSNPN, CDR2 SVGIG, per germline (reference sequence). The CDR3 loop spans 13 amino acids. V was shortened by 2 bases and J by 1 base, with 8 bases between the two germline ends.

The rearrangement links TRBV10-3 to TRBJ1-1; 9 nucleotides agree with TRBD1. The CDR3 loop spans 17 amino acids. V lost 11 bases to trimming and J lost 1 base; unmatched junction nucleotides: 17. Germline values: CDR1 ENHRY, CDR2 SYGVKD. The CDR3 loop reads CAVTPGQGRRENTEAFF. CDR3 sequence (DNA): TGTGCCGTCACACCGGGACAGGGTAGGAGGGAGAACACTGAAGCTTTCTTT.

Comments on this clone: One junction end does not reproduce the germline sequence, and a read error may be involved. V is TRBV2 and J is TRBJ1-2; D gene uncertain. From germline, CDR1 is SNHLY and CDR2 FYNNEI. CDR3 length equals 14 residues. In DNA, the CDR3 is TGTGCCAGCAGCGAAGACACCCGCTACTATGGCTACACCTTC. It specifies CASSEDTRYYGYTF.

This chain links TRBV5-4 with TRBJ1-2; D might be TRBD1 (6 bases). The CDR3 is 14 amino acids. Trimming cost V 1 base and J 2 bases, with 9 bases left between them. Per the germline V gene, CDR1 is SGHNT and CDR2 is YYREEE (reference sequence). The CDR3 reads CASSLLRGNYGYTF. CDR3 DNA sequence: TGTGCCAGCAGCTTGCTCAGGGGAAACTATGGCTACACCTTC.